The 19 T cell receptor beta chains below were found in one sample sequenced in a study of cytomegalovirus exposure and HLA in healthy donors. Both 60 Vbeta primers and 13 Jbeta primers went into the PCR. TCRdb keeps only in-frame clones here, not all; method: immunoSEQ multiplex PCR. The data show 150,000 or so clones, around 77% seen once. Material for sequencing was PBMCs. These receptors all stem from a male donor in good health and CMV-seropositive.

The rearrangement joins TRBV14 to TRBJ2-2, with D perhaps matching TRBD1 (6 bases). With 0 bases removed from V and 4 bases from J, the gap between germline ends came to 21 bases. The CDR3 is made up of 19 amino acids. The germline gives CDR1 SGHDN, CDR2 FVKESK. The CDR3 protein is CASSQEGGARRPLTGELFF. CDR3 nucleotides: TGTGCCAGCAGCCAAGAAGGGGGAGCGAGACGGCCCCTCACCGGGGAGCTGTTTTTT.

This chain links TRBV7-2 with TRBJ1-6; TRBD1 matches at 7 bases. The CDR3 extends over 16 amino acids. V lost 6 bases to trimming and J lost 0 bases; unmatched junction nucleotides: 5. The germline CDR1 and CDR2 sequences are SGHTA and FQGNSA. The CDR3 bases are TGTGCCAGCAGGTCGGACAGGAGCTCCTATAATTCACCCCTCCACTTT. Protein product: CASRSDRSSYNSPLHF.

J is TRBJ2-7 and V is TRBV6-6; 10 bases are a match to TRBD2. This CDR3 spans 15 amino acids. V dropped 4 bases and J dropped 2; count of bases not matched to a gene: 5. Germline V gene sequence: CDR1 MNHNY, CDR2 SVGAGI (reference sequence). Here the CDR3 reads CASSFSAGGTYEQYF. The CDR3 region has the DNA TGTGCCAGCAGTTTTTCAGCGGGAGGGACCTACGAGCAGTACTTC.

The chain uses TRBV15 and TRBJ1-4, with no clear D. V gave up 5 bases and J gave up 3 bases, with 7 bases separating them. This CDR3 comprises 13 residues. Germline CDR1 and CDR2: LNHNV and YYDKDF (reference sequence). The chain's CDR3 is CATSDTSNEKLFF. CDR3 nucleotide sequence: TGTGCCACCAGCGACACCTCTAATGAAAAACTGTTTTTT.

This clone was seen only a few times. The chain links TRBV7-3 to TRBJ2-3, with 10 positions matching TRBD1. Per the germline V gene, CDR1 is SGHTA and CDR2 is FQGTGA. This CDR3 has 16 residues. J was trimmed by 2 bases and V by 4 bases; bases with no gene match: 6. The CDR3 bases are TGTGCCAGCAGCTCGGGACAGGGGACCCTCACAGATACGCAGTATTTT. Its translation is CASSSGQGTLTDTQYF.

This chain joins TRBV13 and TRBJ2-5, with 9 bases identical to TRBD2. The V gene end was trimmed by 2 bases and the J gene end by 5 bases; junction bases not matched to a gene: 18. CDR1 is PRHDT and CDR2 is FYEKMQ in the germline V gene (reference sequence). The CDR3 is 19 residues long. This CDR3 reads CASSLTYTRGGGAEETQYF. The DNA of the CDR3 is TGTGCCAGCAGCTTAACCTACACCCGGGGCGGGGGGGCCGAGGAGACCCAGTACTTC.

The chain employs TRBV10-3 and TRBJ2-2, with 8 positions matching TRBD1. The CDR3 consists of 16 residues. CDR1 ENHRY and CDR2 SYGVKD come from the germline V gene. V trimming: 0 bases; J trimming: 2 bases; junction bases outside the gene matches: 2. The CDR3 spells CAISESAGGNTGELFF. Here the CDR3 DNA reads TGTGCCATCAGTGAGTCGGCAGGGGGCAACACCGGGGAGCTGTTTTTT.

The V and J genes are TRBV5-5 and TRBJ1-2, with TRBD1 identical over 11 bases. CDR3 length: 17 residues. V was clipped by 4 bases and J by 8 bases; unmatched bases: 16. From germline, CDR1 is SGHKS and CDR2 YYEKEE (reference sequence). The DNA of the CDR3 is TGTGCCAGCAGCGTCCGACCGGGACAGGGGGAATTATTGGGCTACACCTTC. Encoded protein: CASSVRPGQGELLGYTF. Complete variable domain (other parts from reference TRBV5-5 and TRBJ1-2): DAGVTQSPTHLIKTRGQQVTLRCSPISGHKSVSWYQQVLGQGPQFIFQYYEKEERGRGNFPDRFSARQFPNYSSELNVNALLLGDSALYLCASSVRPGQGELLGYTFGSGTRLTVV.

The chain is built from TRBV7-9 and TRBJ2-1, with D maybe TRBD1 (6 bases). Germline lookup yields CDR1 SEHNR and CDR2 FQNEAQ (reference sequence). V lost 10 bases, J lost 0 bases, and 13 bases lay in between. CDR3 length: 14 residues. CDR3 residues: CAMTRTVSYNEQFF. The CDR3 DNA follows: TGTGCCATGACTCGGACAGTCTCCTACAATGAGCAGTTCTTC.

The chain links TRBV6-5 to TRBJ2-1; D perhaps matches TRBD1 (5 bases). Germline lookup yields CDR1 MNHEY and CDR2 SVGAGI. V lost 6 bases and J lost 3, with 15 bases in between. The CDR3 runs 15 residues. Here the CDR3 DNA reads TGTGCCAGCAGACCAGGGATTGGAAACTACAATGAGCAGTTCTTC. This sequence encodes CASRPGIGNYNEQFF.

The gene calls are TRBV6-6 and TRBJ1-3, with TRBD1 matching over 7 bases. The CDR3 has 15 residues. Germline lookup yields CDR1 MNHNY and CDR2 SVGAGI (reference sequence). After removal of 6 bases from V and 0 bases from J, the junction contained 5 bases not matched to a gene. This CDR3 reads CASRTPGGSGNTIYF. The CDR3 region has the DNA TGTGCCAGCAGGACACCAGGGGGCTCTGGAAACACCATATATTTT.

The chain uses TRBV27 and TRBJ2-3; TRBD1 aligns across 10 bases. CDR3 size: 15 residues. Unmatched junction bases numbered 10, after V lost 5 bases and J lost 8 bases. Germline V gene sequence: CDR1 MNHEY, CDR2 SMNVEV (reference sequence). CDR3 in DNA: TGTGCCAGCAGTCCCCGGGACAGGGGTTGGACTACGCAGTATTTT. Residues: CASSPRDRGWTTQYF.

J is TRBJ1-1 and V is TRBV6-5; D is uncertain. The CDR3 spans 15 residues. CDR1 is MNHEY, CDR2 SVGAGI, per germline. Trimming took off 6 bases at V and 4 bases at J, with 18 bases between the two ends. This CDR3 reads CASSPRRGQATEAFF. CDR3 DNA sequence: TGTGCCAGCAGCCCTAGGAGAGGCCAAGCCACTGAAGCTTTCTTT.

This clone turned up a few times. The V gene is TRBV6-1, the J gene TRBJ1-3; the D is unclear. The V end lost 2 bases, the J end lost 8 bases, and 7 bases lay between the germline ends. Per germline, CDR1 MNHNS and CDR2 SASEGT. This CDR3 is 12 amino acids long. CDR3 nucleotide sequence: TGTGCCAGCAGTGAACGGGTGGACACCATATATTTT. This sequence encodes CASSERVDTIYF.

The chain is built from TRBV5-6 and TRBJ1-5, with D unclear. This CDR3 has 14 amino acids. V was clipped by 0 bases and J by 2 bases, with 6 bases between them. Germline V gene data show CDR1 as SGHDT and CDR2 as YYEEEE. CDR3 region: CASSLAGGNQPQHF. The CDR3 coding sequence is TGTGCCAGCAGCTTGGCCGGAGGCAATCAGCCCCAGCATTTT.

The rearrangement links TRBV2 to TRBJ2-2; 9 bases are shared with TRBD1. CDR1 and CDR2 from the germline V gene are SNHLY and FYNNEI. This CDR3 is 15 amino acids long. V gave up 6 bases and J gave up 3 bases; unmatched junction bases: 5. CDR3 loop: CASSYRGLHTGELFF. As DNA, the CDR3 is TGTGCCAGCAGCTACAGGGGGCTTCACACCGGGGAGCTGTTTTTT.

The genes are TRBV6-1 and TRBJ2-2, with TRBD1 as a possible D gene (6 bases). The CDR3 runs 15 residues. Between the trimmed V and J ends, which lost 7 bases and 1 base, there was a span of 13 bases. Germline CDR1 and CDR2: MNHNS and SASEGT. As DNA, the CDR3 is TGTGCCAGCACAGGGGCGGTCCTGAACACCGGGGAGCTGTTTTTT. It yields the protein CASTGAVLNTGELFF.

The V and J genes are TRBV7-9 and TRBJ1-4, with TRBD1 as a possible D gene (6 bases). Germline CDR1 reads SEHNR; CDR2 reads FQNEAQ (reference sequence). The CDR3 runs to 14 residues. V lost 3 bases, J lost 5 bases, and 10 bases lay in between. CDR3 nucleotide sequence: TGTGCCAGCAGCTTGTACAGGGTAAATGAAAAACTGTTTTTT. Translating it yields CASSLYRVNEKLFF. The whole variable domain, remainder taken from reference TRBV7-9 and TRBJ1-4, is DTGVSQNPRHKITKRGQNVTFRCDPISEHNRLYWYRQTLGQGPEFLTYFQNEAQLEKSRLLSDRFSAERPKGSFSTLEIQRTEQGDSAMYLCASSLYRVNEKLFFGSGTQLSVL.

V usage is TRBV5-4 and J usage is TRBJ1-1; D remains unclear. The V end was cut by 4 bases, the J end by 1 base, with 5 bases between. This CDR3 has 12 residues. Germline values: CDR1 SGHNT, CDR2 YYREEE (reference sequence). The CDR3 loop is CASSAKNTEAFF. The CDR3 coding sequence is TGTGCCAGCAGCGCGAAGAACACTGAAGCTTTCTTT.